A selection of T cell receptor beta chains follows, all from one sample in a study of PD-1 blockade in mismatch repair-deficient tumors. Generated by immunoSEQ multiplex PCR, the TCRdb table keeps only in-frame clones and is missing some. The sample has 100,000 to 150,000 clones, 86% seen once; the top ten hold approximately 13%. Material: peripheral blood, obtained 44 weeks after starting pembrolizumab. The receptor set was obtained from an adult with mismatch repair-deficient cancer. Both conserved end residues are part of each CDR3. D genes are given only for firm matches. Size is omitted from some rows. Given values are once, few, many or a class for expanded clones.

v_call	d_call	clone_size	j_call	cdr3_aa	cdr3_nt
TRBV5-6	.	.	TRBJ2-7	CASSFQGSYEQYF	TGTGCCAGCAGCTTCCAGGGCTCCTACGAGCAGTACTTC
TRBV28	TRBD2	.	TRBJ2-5	CASSPLLGLAGGGETQYF	TGTGCCAGCAGTCCACTCCTCGGACTAGCGGGAGGGGGAGAGACCCAGTACTTC
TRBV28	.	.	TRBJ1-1	CASSVYRDEAFF	TGTGCCAGCAGTGTCTACAGGGATGAAGCTTTCTTT
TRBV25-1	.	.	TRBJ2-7	CASSELGQGYEQYF	TGTGCCAGCAGTGAGTTAGGGCAGGGCTACGAGCAGTACTTC
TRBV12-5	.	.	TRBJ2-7	CASGSQGSYEQYF	TGTGCTAGTGGTTCACAGGGTTCCTACGAGCAGTACTTC
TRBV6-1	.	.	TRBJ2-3	CASSENPAPQLYTQYF	TGTGCCAGCAGTGAAAATCCCGCCCCACAGCTTTATACGCAGTATTTT
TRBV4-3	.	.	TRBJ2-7	CASSQDSGLSYEQYF	TGCGCCAGCAGCCAAGATTCAGGGCTCTCCTACGAGCAGTACTTC
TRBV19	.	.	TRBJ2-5	CASSDLPEETQYF	TGTGCCAGTAGTGATCTGCCCGAAGAGACCCAGTACTTC
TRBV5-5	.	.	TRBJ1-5	CASSLLPLQSNQPQHF	TGTGCCAGCAGCTTACTCCCACTACAGAGCAATCAGCCCCAGCATTTT
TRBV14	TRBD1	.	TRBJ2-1	CASSQETGQGLYNEQFF	TGTGCCAGCAGCCAAGAGACCGGACAGGGGCTGTACAATGAGCAGTTCTTC
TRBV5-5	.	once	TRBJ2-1	CASSLRLSTYNEQFF	TGTGCCAGCAGCTTACGACTATCGACCTACAATGAGCAGTTCTTC
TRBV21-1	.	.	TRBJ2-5	CASRQETQYF	TGTGCCAGCCGACAAGAGACCCAGTACTTC
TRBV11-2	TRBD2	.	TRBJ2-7	CASSPISGGGDEQYF	TGTGCCAGCAGCCCTATATCGGGAGGGGGAGACGAGCAGTACTTC
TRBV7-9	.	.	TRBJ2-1	CASSLARGGGSNEQFF	TGTGCCAGCAGCTTAGCAAGGGGAGGAGGGAGTAATGAGCAGTTCTTC
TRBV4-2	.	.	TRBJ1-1	CASSQGMNTEAFF	TGTGCCAGCAGCCAGGGGATGAACACTGAAGCTTTCTTT
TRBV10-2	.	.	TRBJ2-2	CASRDRNTGELFF	TGCGCCAGCAGGGACAGGAACACCGGGGAGCTGTTTTTT
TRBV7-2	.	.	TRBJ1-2	CASSHTISYGYTF	TGTGCCAGCAGTCACACGATAAGCTATGGCTACACCTTC
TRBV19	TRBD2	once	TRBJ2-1	CASTAGGINEQFF	TGTGCCTCCACAGCGGGAGGGATCAATGAGCAGTTCTTC
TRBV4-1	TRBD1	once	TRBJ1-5	CASSLTGVRQPQHF	TGCGCCAGCAGCCTGACAGGGGTACGGCAGCCCCAGCATTTT
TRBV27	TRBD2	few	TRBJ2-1	CASSPGTSGHNEQFF	TGTGCCAGCAGTCCAGGGACTAGCGGGCACAATGAGCAGTTCTTC
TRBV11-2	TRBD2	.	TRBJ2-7	CASSWTSGRDEQYF	TGTGCCAGCAGCTGGACTAGCGGGAGAGACGAGCAGTACTTC
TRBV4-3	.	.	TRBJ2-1	CASSQDHSRGRNNEQFF	TGCGCCAGCAGCCAAGATCATTCCAGGGGGAGGAACAATGAGCAGTTCTTC
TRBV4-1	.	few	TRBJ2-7	CASSHVGGAYEQYF	TGCGCCAGCAGCCATGTGGGGGGAGCCTACGAGCAGTACTTC
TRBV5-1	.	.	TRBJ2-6	CASSLESGANVLTF	TGCGCCAGCAGCTTAGAATCTGGGGCCAACGTCCTGACTTTC
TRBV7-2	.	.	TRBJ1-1	CASSFRVWNTEAFF	TGTGCCAGCAGCTTCAGGGTTTGGAACACTGAAGCTTTCTTT
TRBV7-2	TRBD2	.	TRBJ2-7	CASSLVGTSTYEQYF	TGTGCCAGCAGCTTAGTGGGGACTAGTACCTACGAGCAGTACTTC
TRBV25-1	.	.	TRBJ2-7	CASGGPPYEQYF	TGTGCCAGCGGAGGCCCACCATACGAGCAGTACTTC
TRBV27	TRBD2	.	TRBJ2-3	CASSKLAGVWVHHADTQYF	TGTGCCAGCAGCAAGCTAGCGGGAGTTTGGGTCCACCACGCAGATACGCAGTATTTT
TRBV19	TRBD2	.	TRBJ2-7	CASSIDAGEGDEQYF	TGTGCCAGTAGTATAGATGCCGGGGAGGGCGACGAGCAGTACTTC
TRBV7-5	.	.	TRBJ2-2	CARSLGFGGTNYTGELFF	TGTGCCAGAAGCTTAGGATTTGGCGGGACAAATTACACCGGGGAGCTGTTTTTT
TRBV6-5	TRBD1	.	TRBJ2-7	CASSYSGQGDEQYF	TGCGCCAGCAGTTACTCGGGACAGGGTGATGAGCAGTACTTC
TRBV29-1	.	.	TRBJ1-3	CSAPLGNTIYF	TGCAGCGCCCCCCTGGGGAACACCATATATTTT
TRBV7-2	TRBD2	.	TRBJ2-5	CASSLGSGSFGETQYF	TGTGCCAGCAGCTTAGGGAGCGGGAGCTTTGGAGAGACCCAGTACTTC
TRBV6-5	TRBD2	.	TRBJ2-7	CASSYSSSGSYEQYF	TGTGCCAGCAGTTACTCGTCTAGCGGGAGTTACGAGCAGTACTTC
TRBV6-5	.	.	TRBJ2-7	CASITRQGVSYEQYF	TGTGCCAGCATTACGCGGCAGGGAGTCTCCTACGAGCAGTACTTC
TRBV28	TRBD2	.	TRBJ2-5	CGSTSGRVGETQYF	TGTGGATCGACTAGCGGGAGGGTTGGAGAGACCCAGTACTTC
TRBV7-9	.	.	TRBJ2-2	CASSLRTENTGELFF	TGTGCCAGCAGCCTAAGGACAGAGAACACCGGGGAGCTGTTTTTT
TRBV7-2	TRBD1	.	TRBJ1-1	CASSFSGQGGTEAFF	TGTGCCAGCAGCTTTAGCGGACAGGGAGGAACTGAAGCTTTCTTT
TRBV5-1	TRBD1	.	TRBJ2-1	CASSWTGTVGNEQFF	TGCGCCAGCAGCTGGACGGGGACAGTAGGGAATGAGCAGTTCTTC
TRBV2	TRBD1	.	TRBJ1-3	CASSGQGQGNTIYF	TGTGCCAGCAGTGGACAGGGGCAGGGAAACACCATATATTTT
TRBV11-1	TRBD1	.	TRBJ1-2	CASSLGIRGTPRDYGYTF	TGTGCCAGCAGCTTAGGTATCAGGGGGACCCCCCGGGACTATGGCTACACCTTC
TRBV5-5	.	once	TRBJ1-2	CASSLSPTGYGYTF	TGTGCCAGCAGCTTATCCCCTACAGGGTATGGCTACACCTTC
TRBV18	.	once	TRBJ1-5	CASSQAPAAPQHF	TGTGCCAGCTCGCAGGCCCCGGCGGCGCCCCAGCATTTT
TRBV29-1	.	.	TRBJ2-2	CSVPRTPNTGELFF	TGCAGTGTCCCCAGGACCCCCAACACCGGGGAGCTGTTTTTT
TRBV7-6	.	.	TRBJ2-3	CASSPLLQYTDTQYF	TGTGCCAGCAGCCCCCTGTTACAGTACACAGATACGCAGTATTTT
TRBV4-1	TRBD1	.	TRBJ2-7	CASSPTGTGGSYEQYF	TGCGCCAGCAGCCCAACCGGGACAGGGGGCTCCTACGAGCAGTACTTC
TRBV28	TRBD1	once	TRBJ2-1	CASSLLTGGLKNEQFF	TGTGCCAGCAGTTTATTGACAGGGGGCTTAAAAAATGAGCAGTTCTTC
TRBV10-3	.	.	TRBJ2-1	CAISGGPYNEQFF	TGTGCCATCAGTGGGGGCCCTTACAATGAGCAGTTCTTC
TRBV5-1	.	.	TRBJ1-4	CASSLAGVGEKLFF	TGCGCCAGCAGCTTGGCAGGGGTGGGGGAAAAACTGTTTTTT
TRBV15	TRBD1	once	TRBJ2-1	CATSRDRWGQNNEQFF	TGTGCCACCAGCAGAGATCGTTGGGGACAGAACAATGAGCAGTTCTTC
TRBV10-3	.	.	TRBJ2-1	CAISEGLSYNEQFF	TGTGCCATCAGTGAAGGTCTATCCTACAATGAGCAGTTCTTC
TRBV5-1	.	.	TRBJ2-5	CASTFTPGSPQETQYF	TGCGCCAGCACCTTTACCCCAGGAAGCCCTCAAGAGACCCAGTACTTC
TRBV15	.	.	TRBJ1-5	CATSRGGIFLNQPQHF	TGTGCCACCAGCAGGGGGGGAATTTTCCTTAATCAGCCCCAGCATTTT
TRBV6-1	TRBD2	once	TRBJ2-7	CASSEETGTSASYEQYF	TGTGCCAGCAGTGAAGAAACCGGGACTAGCGCCTCCTACGAGCAGTACTTC